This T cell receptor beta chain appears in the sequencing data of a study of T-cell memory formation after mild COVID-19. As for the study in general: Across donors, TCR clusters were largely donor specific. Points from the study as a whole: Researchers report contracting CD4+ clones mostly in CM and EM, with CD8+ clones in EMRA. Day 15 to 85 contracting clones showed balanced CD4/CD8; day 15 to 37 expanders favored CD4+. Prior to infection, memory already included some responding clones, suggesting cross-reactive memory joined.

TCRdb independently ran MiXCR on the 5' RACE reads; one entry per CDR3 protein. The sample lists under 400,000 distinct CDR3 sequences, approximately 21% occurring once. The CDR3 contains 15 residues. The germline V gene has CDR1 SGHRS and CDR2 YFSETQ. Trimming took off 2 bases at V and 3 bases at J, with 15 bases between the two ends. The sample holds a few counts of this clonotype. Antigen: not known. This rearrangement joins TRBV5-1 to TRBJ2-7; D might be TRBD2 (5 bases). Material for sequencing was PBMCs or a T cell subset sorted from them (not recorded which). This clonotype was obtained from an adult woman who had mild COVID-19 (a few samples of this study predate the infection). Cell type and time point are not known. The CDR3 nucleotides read TGCGCCAGCAGCTTACGGGAACCCCTAAGCTACGAGCAGTACTTC. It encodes CASSLREPLSYEQYF.